This TCR beta chain was sequenced in a study of T cell changes during pregnancy in multiple sclerosis. This table comes from immunoSEQ multiplex PCR, and its TCRdb copy is limited to in-frame clones, with some not included. Found here are nearly 110,000 clones, 80% to 95% of them singletons; the top ten hold around 0.8%. V lost 0 bases and J 6 bases, leaving 24 bases between the germline ends. The germline CDR1 and CDR2 sequences are SEHNR and FQNEAQ (reference sequence). The length of the CDR3 is 19 residues. The gene calls are TRBV7-9 and TRBJ1-5, with D possibly being TRBD1 (5 bases). The specimen comprised peripheral blood, sampled in the third trimester of pregnancy. The source of this sequence is a female donor in good health, enrolled as a control in a pregnancy study. The CDR3 sequence is CASSLASDVRAGMSQPQHF. The CDR3 DNA sequence: TGTGCCAGCAGCTTAGCCTCTGATGTACGTGCAGGGATGAGTCAGCCCCAGCATTTT.